The T cell receptor beta chain under discussion was sequenced for a study of PD-L1 blockade in urothelial cancer. Study information: Blood-derived samples held a median approximately 150,000 T cells. Findings of the study overall: Below-median blood TCR clonality before treatment forecast better survival.

For this clone: Antigen: not known.

Documented time point: peripheral blood 6 weeks after treatment start. Urothelial carcinoma in patients was locally advanced or metastatic. Peripheral blood mononuclear cells were collected from every patient before and during treatment, yielding between 1 and 8 samples per patient. Assay: immunoSEQ multiplex PCR; the TCRdb copy retains only in-frame clones and omits some. The sample has 40,000 to 55,000 clones; approximately 90% are singletons. The input for sequencing was PBMCs, taken around atezolizumab (anti-PD-L1) treatment. The source of this sequence is a man aged 55 to 70 with urothelial cancer.

CDR3 region: CASSPRQGASTGELFF. The CDR3 DNA reads TGTGCCAGCAGCCCGCGACAGGGGGCTAGTACCGGGGAGCTGTTTTTT. V usage is TRBV7-9 and J usage is TRBJ2-2; 10 bases align to TRBD1. After removal of 5 bases from V and 5 bases from J, the junction contained 8 bases not matched to a gene. This CDR3 is built from 16 residues. Germline CDR1 is SEHNR and CDR2 is FQNEAQ (reference sequence).